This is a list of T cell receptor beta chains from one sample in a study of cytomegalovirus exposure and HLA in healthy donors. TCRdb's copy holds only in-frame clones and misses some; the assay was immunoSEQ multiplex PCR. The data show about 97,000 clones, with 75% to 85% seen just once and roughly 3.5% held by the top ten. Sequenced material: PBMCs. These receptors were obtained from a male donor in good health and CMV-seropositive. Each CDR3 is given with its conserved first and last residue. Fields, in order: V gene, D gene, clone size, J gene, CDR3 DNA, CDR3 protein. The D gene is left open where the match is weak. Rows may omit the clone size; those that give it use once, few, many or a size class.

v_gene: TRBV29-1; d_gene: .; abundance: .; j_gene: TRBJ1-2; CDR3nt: TGCAGCGTTGAAGAGCGCCACTATGGCTACACCTTC; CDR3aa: CSVEERHYGYTF
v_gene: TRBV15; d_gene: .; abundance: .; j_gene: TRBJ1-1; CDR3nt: TGTGCCACCAGCAGGGACTACAGGAACCCTGAAGCTTTCTTT; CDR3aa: CATSRDYRNPEAFF
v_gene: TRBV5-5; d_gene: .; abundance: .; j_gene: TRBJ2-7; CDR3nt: TGTGCCAGCAGCTTGGAGACGAACAGGGTCGGCAACGAGCAGTACTTC; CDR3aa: CASSLETNRVGNEQYF
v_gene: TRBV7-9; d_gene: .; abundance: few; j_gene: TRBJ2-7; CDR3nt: TGTGCCAGCAGCATCGGGACTTGGTCCTGGGGGCAGTACTTC; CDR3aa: CASSIGTWSWGQYF
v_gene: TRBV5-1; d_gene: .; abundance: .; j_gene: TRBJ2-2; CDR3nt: TGCGCCAGCAGCTTTTCAGTGCCCGGGGAGCTGTTTTTT; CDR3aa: CASSFSVPGELFF
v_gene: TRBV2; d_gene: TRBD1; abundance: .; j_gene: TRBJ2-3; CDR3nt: TGTGCCAGCAGTGTTAACAGGGGATCAGATACGCAGTATTTT; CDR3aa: CASSVNRGSDTQYF
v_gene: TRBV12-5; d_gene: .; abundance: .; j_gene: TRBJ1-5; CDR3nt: TGTGCTAGTGGCAGCAAACAGGCAGTGGGGATAGTGGGGAATCAGCCCCAGCATTTT; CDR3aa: CASGSKQAVGIVGNQPQHF
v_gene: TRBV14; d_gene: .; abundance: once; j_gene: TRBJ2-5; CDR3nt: TGTGCCAGCAGCCAGGGTAGGGGCCTAAGAGAGACCCAGTACTTC; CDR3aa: CASSQGRGLRETQYF
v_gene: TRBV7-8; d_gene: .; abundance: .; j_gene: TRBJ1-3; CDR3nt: TGTGCCAGCAGCTTAGGAGTTGGAAACACCATATATTTT; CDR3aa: CASSLGVGNTIYF
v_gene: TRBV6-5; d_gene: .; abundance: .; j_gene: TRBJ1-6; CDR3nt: TGTGCCAGCAGCCCCACAGGGATCAGCTCACCCCTCCACTTT; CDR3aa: CASSPTGISSPLHF
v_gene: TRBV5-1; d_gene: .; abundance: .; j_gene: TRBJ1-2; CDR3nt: TGCGCCAGCAGGGGAGCCGAAGGACAGCAGGAAACCTTC; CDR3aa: CASRGAEGQQETF
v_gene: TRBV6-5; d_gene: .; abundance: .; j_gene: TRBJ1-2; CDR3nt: TGTGCCAGCAGGTTTCAGGGGAACTATGGCTACACCTTC; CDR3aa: CASRFQGNYGYTF
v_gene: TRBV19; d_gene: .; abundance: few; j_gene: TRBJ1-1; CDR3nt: TGTGCCAGCCTCAGGGGCCCCCGGACTGAAGCTTTCTTT; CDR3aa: CASLRGPRTEAFF
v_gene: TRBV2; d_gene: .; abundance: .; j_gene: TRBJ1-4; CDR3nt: TGTGCCAGCAGTAGATATCGACAGGCGATGAATGAAAAACTGTTTTTT; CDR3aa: CASSRYRQAMNEKLFF
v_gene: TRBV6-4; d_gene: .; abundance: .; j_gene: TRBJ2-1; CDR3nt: TGTGCCAGCAGTCCGGGGTCGGGCTCCTACAATGAGCAGTTCTTC; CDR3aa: CASSPGSGSYNEQFF
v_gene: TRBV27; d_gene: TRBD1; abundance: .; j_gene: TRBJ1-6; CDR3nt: TGTGCCAGCAGTGGACAGGGAAATTCACCCCTCCACTTT; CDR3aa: CASSGQGNSPLHF
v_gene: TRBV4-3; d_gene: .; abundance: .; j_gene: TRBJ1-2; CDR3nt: TGCGCCAGCAGCCAAGAACAGGGCGTCCACTATGGCTACACCTTC; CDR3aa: CASSQEQGVHYGYTF
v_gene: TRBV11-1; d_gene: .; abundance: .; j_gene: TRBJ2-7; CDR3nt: TGTGCCAGCAGCCTCGACACTTACGAGCAGTACTTC; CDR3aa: CASSLDTYEQYF
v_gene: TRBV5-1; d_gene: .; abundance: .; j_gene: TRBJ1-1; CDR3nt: TGCGCCAGCAGCCCCAGGGAGAACACTGAAGCTTTCTTT; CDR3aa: CASSPRENTEAFF
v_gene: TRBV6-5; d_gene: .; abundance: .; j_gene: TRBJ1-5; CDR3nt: TGTGCCAGCAGTTATTGGCCAGGGGCAAATCAGCCCCAGCATTTT; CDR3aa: CASSYWPGANQPQHF
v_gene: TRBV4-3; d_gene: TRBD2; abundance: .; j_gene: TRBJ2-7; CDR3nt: TGCGCCAGCAGCCAGGTAGCGGGGTCTTCCTACGAGCAGTACTTC; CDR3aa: CASSQVAGSSYEQYF
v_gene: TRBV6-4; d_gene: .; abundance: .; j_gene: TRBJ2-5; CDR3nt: TGTGCCAGCAGTGACTCGTGGGGCGGGACCCAGTACTTC; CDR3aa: CASSDSWGGTQYF
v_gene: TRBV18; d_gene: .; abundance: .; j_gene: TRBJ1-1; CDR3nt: TGTGCCAGCTCGCTCGGGGGGGCTACTGAAGCTTTCTTT; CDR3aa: CASSLGGATEAFF
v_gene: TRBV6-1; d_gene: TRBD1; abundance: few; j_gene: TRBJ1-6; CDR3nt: TGTGCCAGCAGTGAAGCATGGGACAGAGCCTATAATTCACCCCTCCACTTT; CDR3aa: CASSEAWDRAYNSPLHF
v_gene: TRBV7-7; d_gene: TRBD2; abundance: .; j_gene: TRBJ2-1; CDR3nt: TGTGCTAGCAGCTTGCTAGCGGGGGGGCTCAATGAGCAGTTCTTC; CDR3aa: CASSLLAGGLNEQFF
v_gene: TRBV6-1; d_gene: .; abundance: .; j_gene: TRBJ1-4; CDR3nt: TGTGCCAGCAGGGGTGACAGTTGGGAAAAACTGTTTTTT; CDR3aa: CASRGDSWEKLFF
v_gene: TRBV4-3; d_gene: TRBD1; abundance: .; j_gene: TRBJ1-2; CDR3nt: TGCGCCAGCAGCCAAGATGTGACAGGGGGCTTCTATGGCTACACCTTC; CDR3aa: CASSQDVTGGFYGYTF
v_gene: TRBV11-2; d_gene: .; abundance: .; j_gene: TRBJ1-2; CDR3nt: TGTGCCAGCAGCGCGAGGGGACTGCCAGGGGGCTACACCTTC; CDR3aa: CASSARGLPGGYTF
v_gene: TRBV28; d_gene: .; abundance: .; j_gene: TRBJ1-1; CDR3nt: TGTGCCAGCAGTTTCAACCCGAGCACTGAAGCTTTCTTT; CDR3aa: CASSFNPSTEAFF
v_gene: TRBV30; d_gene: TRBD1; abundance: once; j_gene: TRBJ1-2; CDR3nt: TGTGCCTGGAGCGGGACAGGGCAGGGTGGCTACACCTTC; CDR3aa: CAWSGTGQGGYTF
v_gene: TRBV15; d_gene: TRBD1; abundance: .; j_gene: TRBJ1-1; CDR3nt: TGTGCCACCAGCAGGTATCGGGACAGGGGAACTGAAGCTTTCTTT; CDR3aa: CATSRYRDRGTEAFF
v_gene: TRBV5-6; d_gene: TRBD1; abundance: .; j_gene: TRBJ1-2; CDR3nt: TGTGCCAGCAGCCTCTACGACAGGGATTATAATGGCTACACCTTC; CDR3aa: CASSLYDRDYNGYTF
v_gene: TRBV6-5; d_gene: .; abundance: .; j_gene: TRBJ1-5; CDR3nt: TGTGCCAGCAGTACAGGGTTCGAGGGTCAGCCCCAGCATTTT; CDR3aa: CASSTGFEGQPQHF
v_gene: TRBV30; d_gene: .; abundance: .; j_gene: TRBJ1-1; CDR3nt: TGTGCCTGGAGTGTATACCCGGGGAGGCCAGCTTTCTTT; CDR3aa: CAWSVYPGRPAFF
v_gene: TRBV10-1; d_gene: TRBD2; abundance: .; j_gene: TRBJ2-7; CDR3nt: TGCGCCAGCAGTCCTGGAGCGGCGGGGGCCTACGAGCAGTACTTC; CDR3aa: CASSPGAAGAYEQYF
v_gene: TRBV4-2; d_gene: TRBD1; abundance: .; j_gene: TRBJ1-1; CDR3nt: TGTGCCAGCAGCCGGACAGGTTCGAACACTGAAGCTTTCTTT; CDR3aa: CASSRTGSNTEAFF
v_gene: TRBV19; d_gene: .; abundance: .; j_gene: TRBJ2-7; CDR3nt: TGTGCCAGTAGTATCGCCAGGGTGGGAGAGCAGTACTTC; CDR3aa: CASSIARVGEQYF
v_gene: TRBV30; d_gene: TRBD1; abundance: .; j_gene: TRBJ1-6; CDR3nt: TGTGCCTGGAGTGATAGGGGGCTTTCACCCCTCCACTTT; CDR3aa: CAWSDRGLSPLHF
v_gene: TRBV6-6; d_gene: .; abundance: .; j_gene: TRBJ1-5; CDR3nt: TGTGCCAGCAGCAGAGCCCCCGCGGGCAATCAGCCCCAGCATTTT; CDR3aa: CASSRAPAGNQPQHF
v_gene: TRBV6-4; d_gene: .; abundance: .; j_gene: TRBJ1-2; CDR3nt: TGTGCCAGCAGTGACACCGCAAAGGGAGGTGGCTACACCTTC; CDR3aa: CASSDTAKGGGYTF
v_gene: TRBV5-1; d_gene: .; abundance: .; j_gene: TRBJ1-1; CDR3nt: TGCGCCAGCAGCTTGGTAGCTGGGAGGGCGAACACTGAAGCTTTCTTT; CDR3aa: CASSLVAGRANTEAFF
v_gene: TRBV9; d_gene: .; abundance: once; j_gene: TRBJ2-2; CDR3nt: TGTGCCAGCAGCCTGGAGGGGGCCCGGGGCACCGGGGAGCTGTTTTTT; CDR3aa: CASSLEGARGTGELFF
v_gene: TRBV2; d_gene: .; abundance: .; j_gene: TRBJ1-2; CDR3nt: TGTGCCAGCAGAGTAGACCCAGGGGTTGTGGGCTACACCTTC; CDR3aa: CASRVDPGVVGYTF
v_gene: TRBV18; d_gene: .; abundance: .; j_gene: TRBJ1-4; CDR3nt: TGTGCCAGCTCACCACCGGGGGGAACGCGTGAAAAACTGTTTTTT; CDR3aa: CASSPPGGTREKLFF
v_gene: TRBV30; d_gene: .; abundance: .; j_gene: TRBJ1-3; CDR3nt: TGTGCCTGGAGGCGGGGGAGTGGAAACACCATATATTTT; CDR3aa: CAWRRGSGNTIYF
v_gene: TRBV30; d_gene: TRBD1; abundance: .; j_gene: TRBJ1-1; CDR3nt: TGTGCCTGGAGTCGGCCGGTGACAGGGACTTCGAACACTGAAGCTTTCTTT; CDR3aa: CAWSRPVTGTSNTEAFF
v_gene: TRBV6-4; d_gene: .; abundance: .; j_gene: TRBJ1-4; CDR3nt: TGTGCCAGCAGTGGGTCCCGGGTAGATGAAAAACTGTTTTTT; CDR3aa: CASSGSRVDEKLFF
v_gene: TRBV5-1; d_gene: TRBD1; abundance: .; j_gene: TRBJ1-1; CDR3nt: TGCGCCAGCAGCTTGCCCGACAGGGGGAGGACTGAAGCTTTCTTT; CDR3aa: CASSLPDRGRTEAFF
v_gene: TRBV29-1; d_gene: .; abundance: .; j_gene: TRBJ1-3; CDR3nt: TGCAGCGTTGAGGGGACATATGGAAACACCATATATTTT; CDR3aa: CSVEGTYGNTIYF
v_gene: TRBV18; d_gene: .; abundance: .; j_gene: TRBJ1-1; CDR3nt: TGTGCCAGCTCACCTGCACAGGGTATGAACACTGAAGCTTTCTTT; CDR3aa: CASSPAQGMNTEAFF
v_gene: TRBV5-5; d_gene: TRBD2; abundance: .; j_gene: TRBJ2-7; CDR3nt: TGTGCCAGCAGCCCTAGGACTAGCGGGACCTACGAGCAGTACTTC; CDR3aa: CASSPRTSGTYEQYF
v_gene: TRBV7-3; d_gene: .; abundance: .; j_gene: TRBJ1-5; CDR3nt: TGTGCCAGCAGCTTAATACAGGGCGCGCCCCAGCATTTT; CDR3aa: CASSLIQGAPQHF
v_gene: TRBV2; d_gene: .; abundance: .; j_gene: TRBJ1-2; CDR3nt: TGTGCCAGCAGTGCTAGGGAGAGCTATGGCTACACCTTC; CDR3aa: CASSARESYGYTF